The 28 T cell receptor beta chains in this list originate from one sample, sequenced in a study of blood T cell repertoires in COVID-19. This table comes from immunoSEQ multiplex PCR, and its TCRdb copy is limited to in-frame clones, with some not included. The table has approximately 350,000 clones, less than 90% seen once. The specimen sequenced was peripheral blood. Source of these receptors: a woman aged 55-75 years with COVID-19, enrolled during active disease.

The rearrangement joins TRBV7-6 to TRBJ2-1; TRBD2 might be the D (5 bases). CDR3 length equals 14 residues. Looked up from germline, CDR1 is SGHVS and CDR2 is FNYEAQ. V was clipped by 1 base and J by 8 bases, with 12 bases between them. The CDR3 reads CASSLGRLVDEQFF. The CDR3 nucleotides read TGTGCCAGCAGCTTAGGGAGGTTGGTCGATGAGCAGTTCTTC.

The chain uses TRBV11-2 and TRBJ2-7; D might be TRBD2 (6 bases). V lost 3 bases to trimming and J lost 2 bases, with 14 bases between them. The CDR3 is 15 residues long. From germline, CDR1 is SGHAT and CDR2 FQNNGV. The CDR3 is CASSFLGGHPYEQYF. In DNA, the CDR3 is TGTGCCAGCAGCTTTTTGGGGGGTCATCCCTACGAGCAGTACTTC.

The gene calls are TRBV29-1 and TRBJ2-5, with D perhaps matching TRBD1 (6 bases). Germline CDR1 SQVTM, CDR2 ANQGSEA. The CDR3 contains 14 residues. V dropped 5 bases and J dropped 2 bases, with 15 bases sitting between them. The CDR3 DNA follows: TGCAGCGTTCGCGAGGGGGACCTGCAAGAGACCCAGTACTTC. Its protein product is CSVREGDLQETQYF. Complete variable domain (other parts from reference TRBV29-1 and TRBJ2-5): SAVISQKPSRDICQRGTSLTIQCQVDSQVTMMFWYRQQPGQSLTLIATANQGSEATYESGFVIDKFPISRPNLTFSTLTVSNMSPEDSSIYLCSVREGDLQETQYFGPGTRLLVL.

V gene TRBV27 combines with J gene TRBJ1-4; D call uncertain. The length of the CDR3 is 15 residues. The germline V gene encodes CDR1 MNHEY and CDR2 SMNVEV (reference sequence). V lost 9 bases and J 4 bases, leaving 18 bases between the germline ends. CDR3 region: CARNPLGNYNEKLFF. CDR3 DNA sequence: TGTGCCAGGAATCCTCTTGGAAACTATAATGAAAAACTGTTTTTT.

V is TRBV9 and J is TRBJ1-5; 10 bases are a match to TRBD1. CDR3 length equals 15 residues. The V gene end was trimmed by 2 bases and the J gene end by 11 bases; junction bases not matched to a gene: 10. Germline CDR1 is SGDLS and CDR2 is YYNGEE. CDR3 bases: TGTGCCAGCAGCGTCGGGGCGACAGGGGGCGAGGCCCAGCATTTT. It translates to CASSVGATGGEAQHF.

V and J are TRBV7-2 and TRBJ2-1, with D possibly TRBD1 on 6 matching bases. The CDR3 is 15 amino acids. Germline-derived CDR1 and CDR2 are SGHTA and FQGNSA. V was cut by 5 bases and J by 10 bases, with 21 bases left in between. CDR3 in DNA: TGTGCCAGCAGCCTACGAGGGGGACCAACGACCGAGCAGTTCTTC. This sequence encodes CASSLRGGPTTEQFF.

The chain couples TRBV2 to TRBJ2-1; TRBD2 might be the D (7 bases). Germline V gives CDR1 SNHLY, CDR2 FYNNEI. The CDR3 length is 14 residues. Trimming took off 6 bases at V and 7 bases at J, with 16 bases between the two ends. CDR3 region: CASRAGRGHNEQFF. CDR3 in DNA: TGTGCCAGCAGGGCGGGGAGGGGACATAATGAGCAGTTCTTC.

The chain carries TRBV19 and TRBJ2-4, with TRBD2 matching 11 bases. The germline CDR1 and CDR2 sequences are LNHDA and SQIVND (reference sequence). The CDR3 runs 18 residues. With 0 bases clipped from V and 3 bases from J, the junction kept 7 bases outside the gene matches. The DNA of the CDR3 is TGTGCCAGTAGTATAGATCTAGCGGGGGGCGTGGGCAAAAACATTCAGTACTTC. Translating it yields CASSIDLAGGVGKNIQYF.

The genes are TRBV28 and TRBJ1-2; the D is unclear. The V gene lost 5 bases and the J gene lost 4 bases, with 8 bases spanning the gap. Germline V gene sequence: CDR1 MDHEN, CDR2 SYDVKM. The CDR3 totals 12 residues. Here the CDR3 reads CASSETIYGYTF. DNA of the CDR3: TGTGCCAGCAGTGAGACAATCTATGGCTACACCTTC.

This chain joins TRBV11-2 and TRBJ2-3; 13 positions agree with TRBD2. The germline V gene encodes CDR1 SGHAT and CDR2 FQNNGV. The CDR3 length is 18 residues. Trimming at V came to 7 bases and at J to 0 bases, leaving 10 bases not matched to a gene. The CDR3 nucleotides are TGTGCCAGCACCCTTACGACTAGCGGGGGGCGAAGCACAGATACGCAGTATTTT. Translated, it gives CASTLTTSGGRSTDTQYF.

The gene calls are TRBV18 and TRBJ2-3; the D gene is possibly TRBD2 (5 bases). Germline lookup yields CDR1 KGHSH and CDR2 LQKENI. CDR3 size: 16 residues. The germline V and J ends were trimmed by 3 bases and 3 bases, with 16 bases remaining between them. The CDR3 here is CASSPPGSSRTDTQYF. The CDR3 DNA sequence: TGTGCCAGCTCACCTCCGGGGTCAAGTAGGACAGATACGCAGTATTTT.

The chain employs TRBV11-2 and TRBJ1-2; a possible D gene is TRBD1 (6 bases). V lost 6 bases to trimming and J lost 8 bases, with 25 bases between them. From germline, CDR1 is SGHAT and CDR2 FQNNGV. CDR3 length: 16 residues. The chain's CDR3 is CASRATSGARARGYTF. CDR3 DNA: TGTGCCAGCAGGGCTACTTCAGGGGCACGGGCTAGAGGCTACACCTTC.

The chain combines TRBV21-1 with TRBJ2-2; the table's D call of TRBD2 was not tested on the DNA. TRBV21-1 is shown as a pseudogene. CDR3 length equals 14 residues. The CDR3 reads CACYGGRNTGELFF. The CDR3 DNA is TGTGCCTGTTACGGGGGGAGAAACACCGGGGAGCTGTTTTTT.

The J gene is TRBJ2-5, the V gene TRBV29-1; a weak D match, TRBD2 (6 bases). The CDR3 covers 12 residues. Trimming took off 5 bases at V and 6 bases at J, with 13 bases between the two ends. Per the germline V gene, CDR1 is SQVTM and CDR2 is ANQGSEA. The CDR3 sequence is CSVIPGVKTQYF. CDR3 sequence (DNA): TGCAGCGTTATTCCGGGGGTGAAGACCCAGTACTTC.

The chain links TRBV3-1 (or the pseudogene TRBV3-2) to TRBJ1-2, with D possibly being TRBD1 (5 bases). V was clipped by 1 base and J by 4 bases, with 10 bases between them. The CDR3 length is 14 residues. The V gene's germline CDR1 is LGHDT and CDR2 YNNKEL (reference sequence). The CDR3 loop reads CASSQAGTTYGYTF. CDR3 in DNA: TGTGCCAGCAGCCAAGCCGGGACTACCTATGGCTACACCTTC.

The chain combines TRBV9 with TRBJ1-1; TRBD1 matches 8 bases. The CDR3 loop spans 15 amino acids. Germline V CDR1 and CDR2: SGDLS, YYNGEE. V lost 4 bases and J lost 1; bases outside the gene matches: 6. The CDR3 loop is CASSSRTGPNTEAFF. CDR3 nucleotide sequence: TGTGCCAGCAGCTCCCGGACAGGGCCGAACACTGAAGCTTTCTTT.

The rearrangement links TRBV5-1 to TRBJ2-7, with D unclear. V gave up 0 bases and J gave up 6 bases, with 13 bases separating them. Germline V CDR1 and CDR2: SGHRS, YFSETQ. The CDR3 has 14 amino acids. DNA of the CDR3: TGCGCCAGCAGCTTGGTCCCGGCGGTCTCCGAGCAGTACTTC. Its translation is CASSLVPAVSEQYF. Using reference TRBV5-1 and TRBJ2-7 for the parts outside the CDR3, the full variable domain is KAGVTQTPRYLIKTRGQQVTLSCSPISGHRSVSWYQQTPGQGLQFLFEYFSETQRNKGNFPGRFSGRQFSNSRSEMNVSTLELGDSALYLCASSLVPAVSEQYFGPGTRLTVT.

The chain joins TRBV21-1 to TRBJ2-1; no DNA check was done on the table's D call, TRBD2. TRBV21-1 is a pseudogene. CDR3 length: 18 amino acids. CDR3 sequence (DNA): TGTGCCAGCAGCAAGAGGGTTACCCGGTTAAGAGTCTACAATGAGCAGTTCTTC. The encoded protein is CASSKRVTRLRVYNEQFF.

This chain joins TRBV27 and TRBJ2-3; 11 positions agree with TRBD2. Germline V gene sequence: CDR1 MNHEY, CDR2 SMNVEV (reference sequence). The CDR3 spans 16 residues. J gave up 0 bases and V 6 bases, and 5 bases lay outside the gene matches. DNA for the CDR3: TGTGCCAGCAGGGAAATAGCGGGGGGGAGCACAGATACGCAGTATTTT. This sequence encodes CASREIAGGSTDTQYF.

This chain uses TRBV12-3 or TRBV12-4 with TRBJ2-7; D might be TRBD1 (7 bases). The CDR3 sequence is 13 residues long. V lost 5 bases to trimming and J lost 7 bases, with 15 bases between them. CDR3 amino acids: CASSRQGAGEQYF. CDR3 in DNA: TGTGCCAGCAGTCGACAGGGTGCGGGGGAGCAGTACTTC.

The chain has TRBV10-3 and TRBJ1-1; 10 bases are a match to TRBD1. This CDR3 comprises 16 residues. Trimming cost V 2 bases and J 5 bases; bases outside gene matches: 8. Germline V CDR1 and CDR2: ENHRY, SYGVKD. The DNA for the CDR3 is TGTGCCATCAGTGAGCCAGACAGGGGGCCGCGGACTGAAGCTTTCTTT. This sequence encodes CAISEPDRGPRTEAFF.

This chain links TRBV30 with TRBJ2-2, with a possible D match to TRBD2 (7 bases). CDR3 length: 12 amino acids. V was shortened by 3 bases and J by 9 bases, with 11 bases between the two germline ends. The germline V gene encodes CDR1 GTSNPN and CDR2 SVGIG (reference sequence). In DNA form, the CDR3 reads TGTGCCTGGAGCGGGGGGCTCCGGGAGCTGTTTTTT. This gives the protein CAWSGGLRELFF.

J is TRBJ1-6 and V is TRBV5-6; 7 bases are shared with TRBD1. Unmatched junction bases numbered 4, after V lost 5 bases and J lost 8 bases. Germline lookup yields CDR1 SGHDT and CDR2 YYEEEE. The CDR3 runs 13 residues. The CDR3 loop is CASRGTADSPLHF. CDR3 bases: TGTGCCAGCAGGGGGACAGCAGATTCACCCCTCCACTTT.

The chain is built from TRBV14 and TRBJ2-7, with TRBD1 as a possible D gene (8 bases). Germline V gene lookup returns CDR1 SGHDN and CDR2 FVKESK. This CDR3 contains 15 residues. Trimming stripped 1 base from V and 4 bases from J, with 14 bases between. The CDR3 loop is CASSQGTGRAYEQYF. DNA for the CDR3: TGTGCCAGCAGCCAAGGGACAGGGAGGGCTTACGAGCAGTACTTC.

The V and J genes are TRBV6-6 and TRBJ2-7, with 8 bases aligning to TRBD1. This CDR3 comprises 14 residues. J lost 3 bases, V lost 2 bases, and 3 bases had no gene match. Germline V lookup: CDR1 MNHNY, CDR2 SVGAGI (reference sequence). CDR3 region: CASSYPDRGYEQYF. The CDR3 bases are TGTGCCAGCAGTTACCCCGACAGGGGCTACGAGCAGTACTTC.

V gene TRBV5-4 combines with J gene TRBJ2-7; 7 positions agree with TRBD1. This CDR3 is 13 amino acids long. Trimming took 4 bases from V and 6 from J; bases not matched to a gene: 7. The V gene's germline CDR1 is SGHNT and CDR2 YYREEE (reference sequence). Written as DNA, the CDR3 is TGTGCCAGCAGCCGCGATGCAGGGGGCGAGCAGTACTTC. Its translation is CASSRDAGGEQYF.

The rearrangement joins TRBV6-2 or TRBV6-3 to TRBJ2-1; 8 positions match TRBD2. The CDR3 loop spans 13 amino acids. Trimming took 6 bases from V and 10 from J; bases not matched to a gene: 8. The germline V gene has CDR1 MNHEY and CDR2 SVGEGT. The CDR3 reads CASSQTSEGEQFF. The CDR3 DNA reads TGTGCCAGCAGCCAGACTAGCGAGGGAGAGCAGTTCTTC.

J is TRBJ2-7 and V is TRBV19, with 9 nucleotides matching TRBD2. After removal of 6 bases from V and 3 bases from J, the junction contained 6 bases not matched to a gene. The germline V gene encodes CDR1 LNHDA and CDR2 SQIVND (reference sequence). The CDR3 is 14 residues long. CDR3 sequence (DNA): TGTGCCAGTAGCGCGGGGGGGGTCGGCTACGAGCAGTACTTC. Translating it yields CASSAGGVGYEQYF.